Listed here are 15 T cell receptor beta chains from one sample, sequenced in a study of shared clonotypes between healthy human individuals. Generated by immunoSEQ multiplex PCR, the TCRdb table keeps only in-frame clones and is missing some. The sample contains over 1.5 million clones, 98% of which appear only once. Input material: naive CD4+ T cells sorted from blood. Described subset: CD45RA+ positively selected. The receptors originated from a man aged 25-45 years in good health.

The rearrangement uses TRBV28 and TRBJ1-1; D is uncertain. V lost 6 bases and J lost 1, with 9 bases in between. CDR1 MDHEN and CDR2 SYDVKM come from the germline V gene. CDR3 length: 13 amino acids. The CDR3 nucleotides read TGTGCCAGCAGGGCGGGGAGGAACACTGAAGCTTTCTTT. This gives the protein CASRAGRNTEAFF.

The rearrangement uses TRBV28 and TRBJ2-6; D is ambiguous. V dropped 3 bases and J dropped 0 bases, with 18 bases sitting between them. The CDR3 covers 19 residues. Germline CDR1 reads MDHEN; CDR2 reads SYDVKM. CDR3 in amino acids: CASSFPRGSGYSGANVLTF. In DNA form, the CDR3 reads TGTGCCAGCAGTTTCCCTCGAGGATCCGGCTACTCTGGGGCCAACGTCCTGACTTTC.

The CDR3: CASSRDFVGTEAFF. CDR3 DNA: TGTGCCAGCAGCCGCGACTTCGTGGGGACTGAAGCTTTCTTT. The chain carries TRBV5-4 and TRBJ1-1; no clear D gene. The CDR3 is 14 amino acids. From germline, CDR1 is SGHNT and CDR2 YYREEE (reference sequence). Deletions cut 4 bases from V and 5 bases from J, with 15 bases between.

About this clone itself: Other DNA sequences of this sample code for an identical CDR3. This CDR3 is CASSPGYEQYF. Written as DNA, the CDR3 is TGTGCCAGCAGCCCGGGCTACGAGCAGTACTTC. The J gene is TRBJ2-7, the V gene TRBV7-9; D gene unclear. The CDR3 length is 11 residues. In germline, CDR1 is SEHNR, CDR2 FQNEAQ (reference sequence). Trimming pared 5 bases from V and 3 bases from J, leaving 5 bases between.

In nucleotides, the CDR3 is TGTGCCAGCAGCCCTAGTGGAGGGACCTACGAGCAGTACTTC. Amino acid sequence: CASSPSGGTYEQYF. The chain couples TRBV11-2 to TRBJ2-7, with D perhaps TRBD2 (6 bases). Per the germline V gene, CDR1 is SGHAT and CDR2 is FQNNGV. With 5 bases removed from V and 2 bases from J, the gap between germline ends came to 13 bases. CDR3 length equals 14 residues.

With respect to this clone: The sample holds other DNA sequences that translate to the same CDR3. This chain joins TRBV5-1 and TRBJ1-4; D remains ambiguous. Germline V gene sequence: CDR1 SGHRS, CDR2 YFSETQ. This CDR3 contains 13 residues. V lost 0 bases to trimming and J lost 8 bases, with 8 bases between them. The CDR3 DNA reads as TGCGCCAGCAGCTTGGGTCCGGGGGAAAAACTGTTTTTT. This encodes CASSLGPGEKLFF.

The rearrangement links TRBV2 to TRBJ1-5; TRBD1 might be the D (6 bases). The CDR3 contains 16 residues. Trimming removed 5 bases from V and 6 bases from J, with 20 bases in between. The V gene's germline CDR1 is SNHLY and CDR2 FYNNEI. The CDR3 sequence: CASSRDTGRFGQPQHF. For the CDR3, the DNA is TGTGCCAGCAGTAGGGACACAGGAAGGTTTGGTCAGCCCCAGCATTTT. Full variable domain (missing parts from reference TRBV2 and TRBJ1-5): EPEVTQTPSHQVTQMGQEVILRCVPISNHLYFYWYRQILGQKVEFLVSFYNNEISEKSEIFDDQFSVERPDGSNFTLKIRSTKLEDSAMYFCASSRDTGRFGQPQHFGDGTRLSIL.

This clone has just a few counts. The chain employs TRBV6-7 and TRBJ2-7; the match to TRBD1 covers 7 bases. TRBV6-7 is placed among ORFs of uncertain function. This CDR3 region has 15 residues. V trimming: 11 bases; J trimming: 6 bases; junction bases outside the gene matches: 19. The CDR3 bases are TGTGCCCGATGGGACAGCCGCTGGATTAGCTGCGAGCAGTACTTC. Its protein product is CARWDSRWISCEQYF.

V gene TRBV6-5 combines with J gene TRBJ1-2; D is undetermined. Trimming left V 0 bases short and J 8 bases short, with 10 bases between. CDR3 size: 13 residues. Per the germline V gene, CDR1 is MNHEY and CDR2 is SVGAGI. For the CDR3, the DNA is TGTGCCAGCAGTTACTCCACAAGGGTGGGCTACACCTTC. Protein product: CASSYSTRVGYTF.

CDR3 protein: CASSVAPGREQYF. The CDR3 DNA follows: TGTGCCAGCAGCGTTGCTCCGGGACGAGAGCAGTACTTC. The gene calls are TRBV9 and TRBJ2-7; tentatively, D is TRBD1 or TRBD2 (5 bases each). The V gene lost 2 bases and the J gene lost 7 bases, with 13 bases spanning the gap. The V gene's germline CDR1 is SGDLS and CDR2 YYNGEE. This CDR3 spans 13 amino acids.

The genes are TRBV6-6 and TRBJ2-3; the D is unclear. The CDR3 sequence is 14 residues long. V was pared by 5 bases and J by 0 bases, with 9 bases between. In germline, CDR1 is MNHNY, CDR2 SVGAGI (reference sequence). CDR3 protein: CASSQGRSTDTQYF. The DNA of the CDR3 is TGTGCCAGCAGTCAAGGCAGGAGCACAGATACGCAGTATTTT.

This sequence joins TRBV6-5 and TRBJ1-2, with 7 bases that match TRBD1. V trimming: 2 bases; J trimming: 6 bases; junction bases outside the gene matches: 3. The CDR3 extends over 13 amino acids. Germline V gene sequence: CDR1 MNHEY, CDR2 SVGAGI. CDR3 sequence: CASSYPGQNGYTF. In nucleotides, the CDR3 is TGTGCCAGCAGTTACCCGGGACAGAATGGCTACACCTTC.

The rearrangement joins TRBV30 to TRBJ2-3; the match to TRBD2 covers 12 bases. Per the germline V gene, CDR1 is GTSNPN and CDR2 is SVGIG (reference sequence). The CDR3 runs 18 residues. J gave up 4 bases and V 2 bases, and 13 bases lay outside the gene matches. CDR3 region: CAWSRGITSGRTADTQYF. The CDR3 bases are TGTGCCTGGAGTAGGGGGATAACTAGCGGGAGGACTGCAGATACGCAGTATTTT.

J is TRBJ2-5 and V is TRBV6-1; D gene unclear. Germline V gene sequence: CDR1 MNHNS, CDR2 SASEGT. V was shortened by 1 base and J by 3 bases, with 15 bases between the two germline ends. CDR3 length: 16 amino acids. The CDR3 coding sequence is TGTGCCAGCAGTGAAGTCTTGGGCAATTTTGAAGAGACCCAGTACTTC. Translation gives CASSEVLGNFEETQYF.

Points on this clone: Distinct nucleotide sequences in the sample also encode this CDR3. The J gene is TRBJ2-3, the V gene TRBV5-1; D gene unclear. This CDR3 region has 13 residues. Trimming stripped 2 bases from V and 0 bases from J, with 4 bases between. Looked up from germline, CDR1 is SGHRS and CDR2 is YFSETQ. The CDR3 sequence: CASSLFSTDTQYF. The CDR3, as DNA: TGCGCCAGCAGCTTATTTAGCACAGATACGCAGTATTTT.